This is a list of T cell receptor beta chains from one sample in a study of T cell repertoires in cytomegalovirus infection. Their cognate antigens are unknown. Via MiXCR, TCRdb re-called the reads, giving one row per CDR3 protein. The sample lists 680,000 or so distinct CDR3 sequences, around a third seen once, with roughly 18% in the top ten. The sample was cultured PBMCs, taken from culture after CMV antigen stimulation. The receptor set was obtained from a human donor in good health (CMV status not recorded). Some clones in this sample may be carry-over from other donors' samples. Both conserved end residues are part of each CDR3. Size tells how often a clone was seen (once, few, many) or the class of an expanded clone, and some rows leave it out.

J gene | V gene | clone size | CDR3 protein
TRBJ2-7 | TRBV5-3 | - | CASTEYTEQYF
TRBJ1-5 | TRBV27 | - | CASSTDRAQPQHF
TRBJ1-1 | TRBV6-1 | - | CASSERDMNTEAFF
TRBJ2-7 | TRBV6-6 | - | CASRGTSFAEQYF
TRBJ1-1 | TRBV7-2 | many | CASSLGGARGMNTEAFF
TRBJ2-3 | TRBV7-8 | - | CASSLILAPTDTQYF
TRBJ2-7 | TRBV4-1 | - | CASSQDYGGRSYEQYF
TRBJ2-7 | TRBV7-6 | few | CASSWELGYEQYF
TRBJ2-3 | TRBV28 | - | CASSFNGGTDTQYF
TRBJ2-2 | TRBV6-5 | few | CASGRQGDFGELFF
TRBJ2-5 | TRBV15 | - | CATSVGLEETQYF
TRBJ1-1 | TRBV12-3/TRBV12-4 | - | CASSLRWDRVEAFF
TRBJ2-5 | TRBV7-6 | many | CASSLYRQETQYF
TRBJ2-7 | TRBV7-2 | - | CASSFPGTGIEQYF
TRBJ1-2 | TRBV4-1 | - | CASSQESGGQFYGYTF
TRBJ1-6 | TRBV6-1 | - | CASSRNRGNLNSPLHF
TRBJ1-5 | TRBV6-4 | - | CASSDPNPDSNQPQHF
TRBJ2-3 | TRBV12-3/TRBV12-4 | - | CASSGGREGTDTQYF
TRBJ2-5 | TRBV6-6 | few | CASSYSVEVGETQNHF
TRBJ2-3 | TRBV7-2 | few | CASSPGGWPPTDTQYF
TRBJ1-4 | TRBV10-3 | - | CAISNRGRGEKLFF
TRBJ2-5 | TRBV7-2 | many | CASSFVAEETQYF
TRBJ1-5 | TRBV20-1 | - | CSARGSGQPQHF
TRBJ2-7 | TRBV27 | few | CASRQSSGRASEQYF
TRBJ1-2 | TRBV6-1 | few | CASSEAGRPYGYTF
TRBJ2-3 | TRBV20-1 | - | CSVAIGGTDTQYF